These 9 T cell receptor beta chains came from one sample sequenced in a study of technical replicates of blood from a handful of donors. This table comes from immunoSEQ multiplex PCR, and its TCRdb copy is limited to in-frame clones, with some not included. The sample lists about 70,000 clones, approximately 93% seen once, with roughly 0.37% in the top ten. What was sequenced was T cells isolated from PBMCs. All receptors derive from a human donor in good health.

This chain links TRBV18 with TRBJ1-2; 9 bases match TRBD1. The CDR3 extends over 16 amino acids. CDR1 is KGHSH, CDR2 LQKENI, per germline. The ends lost 2 bases at V and 6 bases at J; junction bases unmatched: 10. CDR3 sequence reads: CASSPNLADRGDGYTF. DNA of the CDR3: TGTGCCAGCTCACCAAATTTGGCGGACAGGGGAGATGGCTACACCTTC.

The J gene is TRBJ2-2, the V gene TRBV7-3; TRBD2 agrees at 14 bases. The germline V gene has CDR1 SGHTA and CDR2 FQGTGA. There are 17 residues in the CDR3. Trimming cost V 6 bases and J 2 bases; bases outside gene matches: 5. Written as DNA, the CDR3 is TGTGCCAGCAGGCCCGGGACTAGCGGGAGCAACACCGGGGAGCTGTTTTTT. Protein sequence: CASRPGTSGSNTGELFF.

The chain carries TRBV27 and TRBJ2-7, with D perhaps matching TRBD1 (6 bases). CDR3 length: 16 residues. CDR1 is MNHEY and CDR2 is SMNVEV in the germline V gene (reference sequence). V was trimmed by 0 bases and J by 0 bases, leaving 12 bases between them. CDR3 residues: CASSLSQGPFSYEQYF. The CDR3 region has the DNA TGTGCCAGCAGTTTATCACAGGGCCCCTTCTCCTACGAGCAGTACTTC.

J is TRBJ2-5 and V is TRBV7-9, with 10 bases matching TRBD2. V was pared by 7 bases and J by 1 base, with 6 bases of the junction left unmatched. This CDR3 spans 15 amino acids. Germline CDR1 and CDR2: SEHNR and FQNEAQ (reference sequence). CDR3 amino acids: CASTDSGRTQETQYF. In DNA form, the CDR3 reads TGTGCCAGCACAGATAGCGGGAGGACCCAAGAGACCCAGTACTTC.

The chain employs TRBV7-2 and TRBJ2-7; 11 bases fit TRBD1. The V gene end was trimmed by 5 bases and the J gene end by 2 bases; junction bases not matched to a gene: 11. CDR3 length equals 17 residues. CDR1 and CDR2 (germline): SGHTA, FQGNSA. CDR3 sequence reads: CASSLYWDRGTTYEQYF. DNA for the CDR3: TGTGCCAGCAGCCTATACTGGGACAGGGGGACGACCTACGAGCAGTACTTC.

This clone was recorded once. This chain joins TRBV4-3 and TRBJ2-1; 9 nucleotides match TRBD2. V shed 0 bases and J 1 base; nucleotides not matched to a gene: 13. The V gene's germline CDR1 is LGHNA and CDR2 YSLEER. The CDR3 runs 20 residues. This CDR3 is CASSQDLVSIAGDSYNEQFF. The CDR3 bases are TGCGCCAGCAGCCAAGATCTAGTATCTATAGCGGGAGATTCCTACAATGAGCAGTTCTTC.

V is TRBV6-1 and J is TRBJ1-1; TRBD1 might be the D (6 bases). The V gene's germline CDR1 is MNHNS and CDR2 SASEGT. The V end was cut by 2 bases, the J end by 4 bases, with 11 bases between. The CDR3 has 14 residues. The CDR3 sequence: CASSEIAGATEAFF. In DNA, the CDR3 is TGTGCCAGCAGTGAAATTGCAGGGGCCACTGAAGCTTTCTTT.

The rearrangement links TRBV9 to TRBJ2-7, with 8 nucleotides matching TRBD1. The CDR3 covers 15 residues. With 0 bases clipped from V and 3 bases from J, the junction kept 5 bases outside the gene matches. Per germline, CDR1 SGDLS and CDR2 YYNGEE. CDR3 coding DNA: TGTGCCAGCAGCGTAGCTGGGACAGGCGACTACGAGCAGTACTTC. It translates to CASSVAGTGDYEQYF.

The V and J genes are TRBV30 and TRBJ1-2; a possible D gene is TRBD1 (5 bases). There are 11 residues in the CDR3. CDR1 and CDR2 from the germline V gene are GTSNPN and SVGIG (reference sequence). The CDR3, as DNA: TGTGCTTTTGCAGGGCTTTATGGCTACACCTTC. Amino acid sequence: CAFAGLYGYTF.